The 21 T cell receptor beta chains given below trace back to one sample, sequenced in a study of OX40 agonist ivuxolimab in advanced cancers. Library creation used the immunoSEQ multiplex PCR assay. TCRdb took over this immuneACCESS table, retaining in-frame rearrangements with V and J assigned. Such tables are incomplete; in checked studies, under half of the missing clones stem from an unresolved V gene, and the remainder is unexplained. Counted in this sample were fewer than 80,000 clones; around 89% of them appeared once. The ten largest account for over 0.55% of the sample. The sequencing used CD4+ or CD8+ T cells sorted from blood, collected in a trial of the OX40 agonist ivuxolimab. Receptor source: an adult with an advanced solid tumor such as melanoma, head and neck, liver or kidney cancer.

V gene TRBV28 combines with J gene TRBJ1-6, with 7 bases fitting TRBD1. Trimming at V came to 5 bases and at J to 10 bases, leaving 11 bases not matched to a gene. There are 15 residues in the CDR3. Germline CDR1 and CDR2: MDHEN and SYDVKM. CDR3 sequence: CASSPDRVRGSPLHF. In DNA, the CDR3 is TGTGCCAGCAGTCCAGATAGGGTCAGGGGGTCACCCCTCCACTTT.

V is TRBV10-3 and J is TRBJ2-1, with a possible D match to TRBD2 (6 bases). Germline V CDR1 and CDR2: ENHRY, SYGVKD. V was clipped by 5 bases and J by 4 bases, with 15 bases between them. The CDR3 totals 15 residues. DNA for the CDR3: TGTGCCATCAGTCCCACGGGACTCGGTTACAATGAGCAGTTCTTC. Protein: CAISPTGLGYNEQFF.

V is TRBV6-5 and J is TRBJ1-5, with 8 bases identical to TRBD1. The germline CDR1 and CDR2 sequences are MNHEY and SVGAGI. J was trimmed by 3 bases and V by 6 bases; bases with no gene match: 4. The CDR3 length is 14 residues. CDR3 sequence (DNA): TGTGCCAGCAGCGGACAGGGCCCCAATCAGCCCCAGCATTTT. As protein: CASSGQGPNQPQHF.

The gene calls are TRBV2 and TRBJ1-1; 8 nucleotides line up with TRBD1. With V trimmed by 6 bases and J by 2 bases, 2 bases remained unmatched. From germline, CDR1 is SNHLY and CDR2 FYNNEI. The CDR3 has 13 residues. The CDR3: CASSGQGNTEAFF. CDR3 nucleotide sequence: TGTGCCAGCAGCGGACAGGGCAACACTGAAGCTTTCTTT. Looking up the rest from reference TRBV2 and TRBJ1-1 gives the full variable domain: EPEVTQTPSHQVTQMGQEVILRCVPISNHLYFYWYRQILGQKVEFLVSFYNNEISEKSEIFDDQFSVERPDGSNFTLKIRSTKLEDSAMYFCASSGQGNTEAFFGQGTRLTVV.

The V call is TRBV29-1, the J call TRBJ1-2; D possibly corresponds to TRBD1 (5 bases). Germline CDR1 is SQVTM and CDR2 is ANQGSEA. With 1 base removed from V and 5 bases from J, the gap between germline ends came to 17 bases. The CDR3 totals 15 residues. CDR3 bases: TGCAGCGTTGAAGTTGCCGGCAGGGCCTCATATGGCTACACCTTC. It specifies CSVEVAGRASYGYTF.

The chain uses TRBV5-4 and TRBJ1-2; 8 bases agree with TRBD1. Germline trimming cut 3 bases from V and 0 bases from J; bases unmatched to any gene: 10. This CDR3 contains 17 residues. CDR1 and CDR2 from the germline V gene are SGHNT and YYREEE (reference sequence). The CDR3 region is CASSSAGQGAANYGYTF. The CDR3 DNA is TGTGCCAGCAGCTCCGCAGGGCAGGGGGCGGCTAACTATGGCTACACCTTC.

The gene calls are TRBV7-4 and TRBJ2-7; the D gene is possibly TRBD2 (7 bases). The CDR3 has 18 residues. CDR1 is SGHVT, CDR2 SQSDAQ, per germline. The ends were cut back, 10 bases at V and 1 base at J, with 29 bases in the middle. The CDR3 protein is CATGGGHYFPPRSYEQYF. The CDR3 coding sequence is TGTGCCACCGGCGGGGGACACTATTTTCCTCCGAGGTCCTACGAGCAGTACTTC.

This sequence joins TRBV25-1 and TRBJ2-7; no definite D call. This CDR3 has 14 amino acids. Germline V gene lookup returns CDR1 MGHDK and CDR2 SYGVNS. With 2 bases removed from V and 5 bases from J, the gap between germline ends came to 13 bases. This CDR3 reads CASSEQAASDEQYF. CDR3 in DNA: TGTGCCAGCAGTGAACAGGCGGCGAGCGACGAGCAGTACTTC.

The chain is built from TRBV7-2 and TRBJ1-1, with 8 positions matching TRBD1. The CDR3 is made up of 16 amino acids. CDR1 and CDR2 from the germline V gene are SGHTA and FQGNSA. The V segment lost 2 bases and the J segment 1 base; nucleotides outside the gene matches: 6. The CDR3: CASSLPPGTGNTEAFF. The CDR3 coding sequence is TGTGCCAGCAGCTTACCACCCGGGACAGGGAACACTGAAGCTTTCTTT.

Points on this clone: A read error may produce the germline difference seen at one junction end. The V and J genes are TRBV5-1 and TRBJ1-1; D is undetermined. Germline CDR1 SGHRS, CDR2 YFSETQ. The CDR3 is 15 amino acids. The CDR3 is CASSLGRTGNTGAFF. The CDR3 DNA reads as TGCGCCAGCAGCTTGGGGCGGACGGGAAACACTGGAGCTTTCTTT.

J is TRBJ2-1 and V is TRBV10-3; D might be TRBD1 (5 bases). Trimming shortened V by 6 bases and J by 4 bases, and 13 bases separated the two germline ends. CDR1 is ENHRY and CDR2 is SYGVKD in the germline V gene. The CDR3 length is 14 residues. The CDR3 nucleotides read TGTGCCATCAGGGACAATACTAATTACAATGAGCAGTTCTTC. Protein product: CAIRDNTNYNEQFF.

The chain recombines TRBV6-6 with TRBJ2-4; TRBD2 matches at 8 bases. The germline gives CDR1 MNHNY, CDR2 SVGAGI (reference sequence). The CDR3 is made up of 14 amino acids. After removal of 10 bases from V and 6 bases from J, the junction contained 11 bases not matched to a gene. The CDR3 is CAISREGRRNIQYF. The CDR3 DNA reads TGTGCCATTTCTCGGGAGGGGAGGAGAAACATTCAGTACTTC.

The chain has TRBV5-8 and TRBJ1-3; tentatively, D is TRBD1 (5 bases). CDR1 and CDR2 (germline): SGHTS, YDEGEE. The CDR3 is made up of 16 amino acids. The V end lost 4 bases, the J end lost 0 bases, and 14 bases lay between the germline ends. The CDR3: CASSTNRLSSGNTIYF. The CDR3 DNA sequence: TGTGCCAGCAGCACAAACAGGCTAAGCTCTGGAAACACCATATATTTT. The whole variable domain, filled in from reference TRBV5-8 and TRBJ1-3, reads EAGVTQSPTHLIKTRGQQATLRCSPISGHTSVYWYQQALGLGLQFLLWYDEGEERNRGNFPPRFSGRQFPNYSSELNVNALELEDSALYLCASSTNRLSSGNTIYFGEGSWLTVV.

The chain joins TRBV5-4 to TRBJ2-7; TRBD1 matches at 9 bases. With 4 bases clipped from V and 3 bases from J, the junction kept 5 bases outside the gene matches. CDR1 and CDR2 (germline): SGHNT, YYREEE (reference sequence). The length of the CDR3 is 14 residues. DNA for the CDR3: TGTGCCAGCAGCCTGGGACAGGGACGCTACGAGCAGTACTTC. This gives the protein CASSLGQGRYEQYF. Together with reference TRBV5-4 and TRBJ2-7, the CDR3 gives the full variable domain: ETGVTQSPTHLIKTRGQQVTLRCSSQSGHNTVSWYQQALGQGPQFIFQYYREEENGRGNFPPRFSGLQFPNYSSELNVNALELDDSALYLCASSLGQGRYEQYFGPGTRLTVT.

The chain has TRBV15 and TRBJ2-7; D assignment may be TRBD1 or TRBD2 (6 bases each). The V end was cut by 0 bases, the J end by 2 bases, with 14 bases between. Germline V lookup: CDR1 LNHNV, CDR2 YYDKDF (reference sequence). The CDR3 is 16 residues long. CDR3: CATSRDPGDITYEQYF. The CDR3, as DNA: TGTGCCACCAGCAGAGATCCGGGGGACATAACCTACGAGCAGTACTTC.

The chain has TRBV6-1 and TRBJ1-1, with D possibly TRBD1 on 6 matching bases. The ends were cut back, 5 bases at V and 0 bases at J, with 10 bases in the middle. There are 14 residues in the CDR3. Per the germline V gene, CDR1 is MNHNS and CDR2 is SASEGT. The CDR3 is CASSREGVNTEAFF. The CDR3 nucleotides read TGTGCCAGCAGTAGGGAGGGGGTGAACACTGAAGCTTTCTTT.

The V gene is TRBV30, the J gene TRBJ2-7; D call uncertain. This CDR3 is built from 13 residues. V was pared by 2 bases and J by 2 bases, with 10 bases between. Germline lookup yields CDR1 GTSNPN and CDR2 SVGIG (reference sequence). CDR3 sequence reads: CAWSPGTAYEQYF. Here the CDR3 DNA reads TGTGCCTGGAGTCCGGGCACAGCCTACGAGCAGTACTTC.

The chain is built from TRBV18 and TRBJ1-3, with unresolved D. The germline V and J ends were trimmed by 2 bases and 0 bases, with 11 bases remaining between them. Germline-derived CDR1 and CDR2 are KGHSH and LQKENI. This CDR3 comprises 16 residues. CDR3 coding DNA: TGTGCCAGCTCACCAAATGGGATATCCTCTGGAAACACCATATATTTT. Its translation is CASSPNGISSGNTIYF.

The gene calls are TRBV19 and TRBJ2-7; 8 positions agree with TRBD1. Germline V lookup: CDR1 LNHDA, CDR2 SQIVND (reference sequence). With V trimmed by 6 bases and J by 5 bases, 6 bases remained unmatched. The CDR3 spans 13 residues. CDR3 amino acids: CASSQGASDEQYF. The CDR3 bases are TGTGCCAGTAGCCAGGGGGCATCGGACGAGCAGTACTTC.

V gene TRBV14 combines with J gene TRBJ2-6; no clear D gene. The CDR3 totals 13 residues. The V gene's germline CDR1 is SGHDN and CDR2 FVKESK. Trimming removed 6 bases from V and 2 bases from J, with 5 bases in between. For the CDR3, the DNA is TGTGCCAGCAGACCCACTGGGGCCAACGTCCTGACTTTC. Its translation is CASRPTGANVLTF. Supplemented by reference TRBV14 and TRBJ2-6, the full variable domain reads EAGVTQFPSHSVIEKGQTVTLRCDPISGHDNLYWYRRVMGKEIKFLLHFVKESKQDESGMPNNRFLAERTGGTYSTLKVQPAELEDSGVYFCASRPTGANVLTFGAGSRLTVL.

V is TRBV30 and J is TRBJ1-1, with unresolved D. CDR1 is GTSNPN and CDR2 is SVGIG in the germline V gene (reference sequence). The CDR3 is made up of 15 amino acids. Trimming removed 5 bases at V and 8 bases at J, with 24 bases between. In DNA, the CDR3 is TGTGCCTGGGATTCCGGACGTTCAACCCCCGCGGAAGCTTTCTTT. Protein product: CAWDSGRSTPAEAFF.